This T cell receptor beta chain was recorded in a study of PD-1 blockade in classical Hodgkin lymphoma. Relapse after autologous stem cell transplantation occurred in every patient, and brentuximab vedotin exposure varied. CDR1 is MNHNY and CDR2 is SVGAGI in the germline V gene (reference sequence). V dropped 2 bases and J dropped 11; count of bases not matched to a gene: 7. The CDR3 covers 14 residues. The repertoire was sequenced with immunoSEQ multiplex PCR; TCRdb's copy has only in-frame clones and lacks some. The table includes about 98,000 clones, 80% to 95% detected once. The receptor comes from a human donor with classical Hodgkin lymphoma. Specimen: peripheral blood mononuclear cells (PBMCs), collected at baseline. This chain joins TRBV6-6 and TRBJ2-1; the match to TRBD2 covers 9 bases. CDR3 protein: CASSYTLAGVKQFF. In nucleotides, the CDR3 is TGTGCCAGCAGTTACACCTTAGCGGGAGTTAAGCAGTTCTTC.